Shown below are 15 T cell receptor beta chains from a single sample sequenced in a study of T cell clonotyping in hematopoietic cell transplantation (dated by TCRdb to about 2021). Libraries were built with the immunoSEQ multiplex PCR assay. Entries here come from immuneACCESS through TCRdb and include only in-frame sequences with V and J called. Some clones fail to appear in such tables; in the studies checked, an unresolved V gene covers under half of the shortfall, and the cause of the remainder is unknown. This sample comprises approximately 9,300 clones, about 54% of them detected only once. Jointly, the top ten make up 10% to 15% of the sample. The time point label for this specimen denotes: 100 days after allo-HCT. The material was peripheral blood mononuclear cells, obtained 100 days after allogeneic stem cell transplant. All receptors derive from a female patient aged 45-60 years who had an allogeneic stem cell transplant from an unrelated donor, so the T cells may come from the graft donor. Some clones in this sample may be carry-over from other donors' samples.

The sample holds a few counts of this clone. The chain joins TRBV6-5 to TRBJ1-1; 7 nucleotides align to TRBD1. This CDR3 spans 15 amino acids. V gave up 2 bases and J gave up 2 bases; unmatched junction bases: 5. Germline CDR1 MNHEY, CDR2 SVGAGI. CDR3 coding DNA: TGTGCCAGCAGTTACCGGGGAGGGGGCAACACTGAAGCTTTCTTT. It codes for CASSYRGGGNTEAFF.

The chain has TRBV5-6 and TRBJ2-7, with a tentative D call TRBD2 (6 bases). The CDR3 length is 18 residues. Trimming took 0 bases from V and 0 from J, leaving 19 bases between them. Germline V gene data show CDR1 as SGHDT and CDR2 as YYEEEE. The CDR3 is CASSLAGRGTPDSYEQYF. The CDR3 DNA sequence: TGTGCCAGCAGCTTGGCCGGGCGTGGGACTCCGGACTCCTACGAGCAGTACTTC.

The J gene is TRBJ2-7, the V gene TRBV6-6; unclear D gene. The CDR3 covers 12 residues. Germline CDR1 reads MNHNY; CDR2 reads SVGAGI (reference sequence). V lost 5 bases and J 3 bases, leaving 8 bases between the germline ends. CDR3 nucleotides: TGTGCCAGCAGTGCTGGGATCTACGAGCAGTACTTC. Its protein product is CASSAGIYEQYF.

The chain combines TRBV4-2 with TRBJ1-1; the D is unclear. CDR1 is LGHNA and CDR2 is YNFKEQ in the germline V gene. CDR3 size: 13 residues. The V gene lost 1 base and the J gene lost 1 base, with 4 bases spanning the gap. The DNA for the CDR3 is TGTGCCAGCAGCCAAGCAAGGAACACTGAAGCTTTCTTT. Residues: CASSQARNTEAFF.

This clone was counted only a few times. The chain links TRBV4-1 to TRBJ1-2; 9 bases match TRBD1. CDR3 length equals 17 residues. After removal of 4 bases from V and 2 bases from J, the junction contained 11 bases not matched to a gene. The germline V gene has CDR1 MGHRA and CDR2 YSYEKL. CDR3 in amino acids: CASSLGIRDRVNYGYTF. The CDR3, as DNA: TGCGCCAGCAGCCTAGGTATACGGGACAGGGTCAACTATGGCTACACCTTC.

The chain employs TRBV4-1 and TRBJ2-7; TRBD2 matches 10 bases. This CDR3 comprises 14 residues. CDR1 and CDR2 (germline): MGHRA, YSYEKL. The trim removed 5 bases at V and 4 bases at J, leaving 5 bases unmatched. CDR3 sequence reads: CASSSGLAFYEQYF. In DNA form, the CDR3 reads TGCGCCAGCAGCTCGGGACTAGCGTTTTACGAGCAGTACTTC.

DNA of the CDR3: TGTGCCAGCAGTGAATACTACTATGGCTACACCTTC. Amino acids: CASSEYYYGYTF. The J gene is TRBJ1-2, the V gene TRBV25-1; no definite D call. Per germline, CDR1 MGHDK and CDR2 SYGVNS. V lost 0 bases to trimming and J lost 3 bases, with 2 bases between them. The CDR3 is 12 residues long.

The chain links TRBV5-1 to TRBJ2-1; tentatively, D is TRBD1 (5 bases). V was clipped by 4 bases and J by 4 bases, with 9 bases between them. The germline V gene has CDR1 SGHRS and CDR2 YFSETQ. There are 13 residues in the CDR3. The CDR3 DNA reads TGCGCCAGCAGCGGCCAGGGATACAATGAGCAGTTCTTC. It yields the protein CASSGQGYNEQFF.

The V and J genes are TRBV30 and TRBJ1-3; 7 bases agree with TRBD1. Germline V lookup: CDR1 GTSNPN, CDR2 SVGIG (reference sequence). V shed 0 bases and J 3 bases; nucleotides not matched to a gene: 8. There are 16 residues in the CDR3. CDR3 DNA: TGTGCCTGGAGTGTCGGGACAGCTTTAGTTGGAAACACCATATATTTT. Protein: CAWSVGTALVGNTIYF.

CDR3 loop: CASSGSGPYGYTF. As DNA, the CDR3 is TGTGCCAGCAGTGGTTCGGGTCCTTATGGCTACACCTTC. J is TRBJ1-2 and V is TRBV2; D call uncertain. V dropped 4 bases and J dropped 5 bases, with 11 bases sitting between them. CDR3 length equals 13 residues. Germline V gene data show CDR1 as SNHLY and CDR2 as FYNNEI. Full variable domain (outside the CDR3, taken from reference TRBV2 and TRBJ1-2): EPEVTQTPSHQVTQMGQEVILRCVPISNHLYFYWYRQILGQKVEFLVSFYNNEISEKSEIFDDQFSVERPDGSNFTLKIRSTKLEDSAMYFCASSGSGPYGYTFGSGTRLTVV.

There are a few counts of this clone. The chain couples TRBV30 to TRBJ2-7; D might be TRBD1 (7 bases). The CDR3 consists of 11 residues. Germline values: CDR1 GTSNPN, CDR2 SVGIG (reference sequence). V was cut by 5 bases and J by 6 bases, with 11 bases left in between. The CDR3 bases are TGTGCCTGGTCAGGGGGGATCGAGCAGTACTTC. It encodes CAWSGGIEQYF.

CDR3 residues: CARGPLHYEQYF. Written as DNA, the CDR3 is TGCGCCAGGGGCCCCTTGCACTACGAGCAGTACTTC. V usage is TRBV4-3 and J usage is TRBJ2-7, with D unclear. This CDR3 region has 12 residues. Germline V gene sequence: CDR1 LGHNA, CDR2 YSLEER. Trimming took off 9 bases at V and 3 bases at J, with 12 bases between the two ends.

J is TRBJ2-7 and V is TRBV5-6; D is unclear. The CDR3 is made up of 13 amino acids. Germline CDR1 SGHDT, CDR2 YYEEEE. Trimming removed 4 bases from V and 1 base from J, with 9 bases in between. The CDR3 protein is CASSLVLSYEQYF. In nucleotides, the CDR3 is TGTGCCAGCAGCCTCGTGTTGTCCTACGAGCAGTACTTC.

V is TRBV30 and J is TRBJ2-7; TRBD1 matches at 7 bases. The germline CDR1 and CDR2 sequences are GTSNPN and SVGIG (reference sequence). J gave up 6 bases and V 3 bases, and 5 bases lay outside the gene matches. This CDR3 has 12 residues. This CDR3 reads CAWSQTGREQYF. CDR3 nucleotides: TGTGCCTGGAGCCAGACAGGGCGCGAGCAGTACTTC. Supplemented by reference TRBV30 and TRBJ2-7, the full variable domain reads SQTIHQWPATLVQPVGSPLSLECTVEGTSNPNLYWYRQAAGRGLQLLFYSVGIGQISSEVPQNLSASRPQDRQFILSSKKLLLSDSGFYLCAWSQTGREQYFGPGTRLTVT.

The chain is built from TRBV10-3 and TRBJ1-2; no clear D. The V gene lost 3 bases and the J gene lost 0 bases, with 8 bases spanning the gap. The germline V gene has CDR1 ENHRY and CDR2 SYGVKD. CDR3 length equals 14 residues. Here the CDR3 reads CAISDSSTNYGYTF. The CDR3 bases are TGTGCCATCAGTGACTCCAGTACTAACTATGGCTACACCTTC.